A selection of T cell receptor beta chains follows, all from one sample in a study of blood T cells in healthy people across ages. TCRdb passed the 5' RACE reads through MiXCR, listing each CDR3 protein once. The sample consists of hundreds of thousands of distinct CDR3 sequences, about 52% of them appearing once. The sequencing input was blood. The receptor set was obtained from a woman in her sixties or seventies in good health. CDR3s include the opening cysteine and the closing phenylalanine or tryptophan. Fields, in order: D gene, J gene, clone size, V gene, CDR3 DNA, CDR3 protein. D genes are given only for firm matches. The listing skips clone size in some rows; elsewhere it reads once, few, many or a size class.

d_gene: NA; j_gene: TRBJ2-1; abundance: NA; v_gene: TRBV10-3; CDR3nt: TGTGCCATCAGTGACGGGAAATTGAGCGATGAGCAGTTCTTC; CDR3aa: CAISDGKLSDEQFF
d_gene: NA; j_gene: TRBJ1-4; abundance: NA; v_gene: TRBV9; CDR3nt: TGTGCCAGCAGCAAAACAACGATCAATGAAAAACTGTTTTTT; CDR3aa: CASSKTTINEKLFF
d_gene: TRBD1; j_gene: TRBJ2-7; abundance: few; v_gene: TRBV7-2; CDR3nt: TGTGCCAGCAGCACGGGACAGGGCAGGTACGAGCAGTACTTC; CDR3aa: CASSTGQGRYEQYF
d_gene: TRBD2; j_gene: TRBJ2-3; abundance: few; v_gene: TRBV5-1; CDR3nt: TGCGCCAGCAGCTTCCTAGCGGGAATGTCAGATACGCAGTATTTT; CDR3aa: CASSFLAGMSDTQYF
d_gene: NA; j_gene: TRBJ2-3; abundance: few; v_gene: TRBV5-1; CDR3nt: TGCGCCAGCAGTTCGATTCCCACAGATACGCAGTATTTT; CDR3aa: CASSSIPTDTQYF
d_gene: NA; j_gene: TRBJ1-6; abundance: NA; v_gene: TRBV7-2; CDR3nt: TGTGCCAGCAGCTTAGTGTCCTCGCGCCGTTATTCACCCCTCCACTTT; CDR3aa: CASSLVSSRRYSPLHF
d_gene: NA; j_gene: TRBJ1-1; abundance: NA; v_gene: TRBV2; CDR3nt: TGTGCTAGCAGTGAATCTACAGGGATGAACACTGAAGCTTTCTTT; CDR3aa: CASSESTGMNTEAFF
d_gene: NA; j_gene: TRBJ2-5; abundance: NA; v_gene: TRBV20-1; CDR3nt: TGCAGTGCTAGAGGCTGGACAGCCGGCCATGAGCAGTACTTC; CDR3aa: CSARGWTAGHEQYF
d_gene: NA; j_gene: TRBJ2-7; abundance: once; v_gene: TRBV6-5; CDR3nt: TGTGCCAGCAGTTCCCGCCGGGGCGGGGTCTCCTACGAGCAGTACTTC; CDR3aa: CASSSRRGGVSYEQYF
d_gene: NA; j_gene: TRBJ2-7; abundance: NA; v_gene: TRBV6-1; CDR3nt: TGTGCCGGCTTCAGCCAGACAGGGACTCGATCCTACGAGCAGTACTTC; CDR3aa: CAGFSQTGTRSYEQYF
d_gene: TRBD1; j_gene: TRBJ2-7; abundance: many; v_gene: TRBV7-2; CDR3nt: TGTGCCAGCAGCCGGACAGGATCATCCTACGAGCAGTACTTC; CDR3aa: CASSRTGSSYEQYF
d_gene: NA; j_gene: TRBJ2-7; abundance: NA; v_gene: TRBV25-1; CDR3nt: TGTGCCAGCAGTGATCCCACAGGCCTAAAGCCCCTCGAGCAGTACTTC; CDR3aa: CASSDPTGLKPLEQYF
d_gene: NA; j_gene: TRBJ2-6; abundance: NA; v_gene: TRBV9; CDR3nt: TGTGCCAGCAGCGCTCAGGGGACTGGGGCCAACGTCCTGACTTTC; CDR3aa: CASSAQGTGANVLTF
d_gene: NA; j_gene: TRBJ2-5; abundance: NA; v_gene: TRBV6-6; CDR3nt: TGTGCCAGCAGTTACACCAGGACTACCTACGGGCAGTACTTC; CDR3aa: CASSYTRTTYGQYF
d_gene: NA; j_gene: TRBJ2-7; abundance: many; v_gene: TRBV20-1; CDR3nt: TGCAGTGGAGAGCTAGTACAGGGCCTCTACGAGCAGTACTTC; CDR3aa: CSGELVQGLYEQYF
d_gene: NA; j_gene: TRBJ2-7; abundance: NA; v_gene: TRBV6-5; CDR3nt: TGTGCCAGCAGAGTACCGGGGGCGCAGGACGAGCAGTACTTC; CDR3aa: CASRVPGAQDEQYF
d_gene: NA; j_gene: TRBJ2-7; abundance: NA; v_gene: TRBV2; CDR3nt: TGTGCCAGCAGGAAAGGGGCTACCTACGAGCAGTACTTC; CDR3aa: CASRKGATYEQYF
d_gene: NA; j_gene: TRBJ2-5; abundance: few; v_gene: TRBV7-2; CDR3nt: TGTGCCAGCAGCTTAGTTACCCCGTGGGAGCAGTACTTC; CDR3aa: CASSLVTPWEQYF
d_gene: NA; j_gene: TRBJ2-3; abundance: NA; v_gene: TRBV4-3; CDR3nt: TGCGCCAGCAGCCAACTCCCGACCACAGATACGCAGTATTTT; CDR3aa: CASSQLPTTDTQYF
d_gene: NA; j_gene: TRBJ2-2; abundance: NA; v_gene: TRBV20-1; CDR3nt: TGCAGTGCTAGAGATTGGGGGGATGCGTACGACACCGGGGAGCTGTTTTTT; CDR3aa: CSARDWGDAYDTGELFF
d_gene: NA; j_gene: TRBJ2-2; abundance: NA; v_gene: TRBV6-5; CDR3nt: TGTGCCAGCAGTTACCCGATGTCGGCGAACACCGGGGAGCTGTTTTTT; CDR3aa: CASSYPMSANTGELFF
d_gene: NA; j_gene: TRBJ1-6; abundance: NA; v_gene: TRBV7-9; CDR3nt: TGTGCCAGCAGCCACGACAGACGAGAAGCACCCCTCCACTTT; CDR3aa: CASSHDRREAPLHF
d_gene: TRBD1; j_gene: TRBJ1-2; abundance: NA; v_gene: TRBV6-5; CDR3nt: TGTGCCAGCAGTTACTCGATGGGACAGTCAAACTATGGCTACACCTTC; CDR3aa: CASSYSMGQSNYGYTF
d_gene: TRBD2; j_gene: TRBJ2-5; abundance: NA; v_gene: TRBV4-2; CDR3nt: TGTGCCAGCAGCCAAGCCCCTCTCGGGACTAGCCAAGAGACCCAGTACTTC; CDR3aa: CASSQAPLGTSQETQYF
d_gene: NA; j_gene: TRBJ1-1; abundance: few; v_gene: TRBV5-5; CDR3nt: TGTGCCAGCAGCGGTGGTCGGGACCGAGGGATCACTGAAGCTTTCTTT; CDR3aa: CASSGGRDRGITEAFF
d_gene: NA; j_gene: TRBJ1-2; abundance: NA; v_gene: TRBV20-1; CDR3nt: TGCAGTGCGTCGTACAGCTATAACTATGGCTACACCTTC; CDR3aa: CSASYSYNYGYTF
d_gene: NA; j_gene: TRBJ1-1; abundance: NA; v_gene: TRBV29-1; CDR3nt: TGCAGCGTTGGCGGGGCTTGGACTGAAGCTTTCTTT; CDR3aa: CSVGGAWTEAFF
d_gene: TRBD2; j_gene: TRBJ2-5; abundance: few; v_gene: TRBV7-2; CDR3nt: TGTGCCAGCAGCTTAGTTCTCCCTAGCGGGAGAGGGACCCAGTACTTC; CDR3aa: CASSLVLPSGRGTQYF
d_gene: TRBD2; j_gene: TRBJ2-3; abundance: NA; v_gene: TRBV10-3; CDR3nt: TGTACCATCAAGCGGGATGGAGATACGCAGTATTTT; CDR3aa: CTIKRDGDTQYF
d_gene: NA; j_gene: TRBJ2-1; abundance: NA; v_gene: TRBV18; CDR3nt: TGTGCCAGCTCACCACCAACGGGTCCGGGGAATGAGCAGTTCTTC; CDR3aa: CASSPPTGPGNEQFF
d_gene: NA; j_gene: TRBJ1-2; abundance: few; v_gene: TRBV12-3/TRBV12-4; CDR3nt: TGTGCCAGCAGTTTCGCCGTTAACTATGGCTACACCTTC; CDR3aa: CASSFAVNYGYTF
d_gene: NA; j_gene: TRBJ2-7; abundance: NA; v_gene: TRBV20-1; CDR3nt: TGCAGTGCTAGGGAATTTGACAGGTCAACCTACGAGCAGTACTTC; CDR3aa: CSAREFDRSTYEQYF
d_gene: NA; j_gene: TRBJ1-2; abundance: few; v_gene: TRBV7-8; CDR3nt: TGTGCCAGCAGCTTATATCCGCCTATAGAAAACTATGGCTACACCTTC; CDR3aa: CASSLYPPIENYGYTF
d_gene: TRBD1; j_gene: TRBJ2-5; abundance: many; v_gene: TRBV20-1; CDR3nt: TGCAGTGCTAGAATCGGACAGGGAGAGACCCAGTACTTC; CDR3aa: CSARIGQGETQYF
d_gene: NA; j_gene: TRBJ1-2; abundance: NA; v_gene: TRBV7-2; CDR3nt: TGTGCCAGCAGCTCGTTCAACAGTGACTATGGCTACACCTTC; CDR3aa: CASSSFNSDYGYTF
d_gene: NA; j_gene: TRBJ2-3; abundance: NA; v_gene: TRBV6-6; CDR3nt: TGTGCCAGCAGTGACGGGGGTGACACGGATACGCAGTATTTT; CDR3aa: CASSDGGDTDTQYF
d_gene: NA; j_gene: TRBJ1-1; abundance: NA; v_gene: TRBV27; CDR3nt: TGTGCCAGCAGTTTCTTCCGGACAGACGAAGCTTTCTTT; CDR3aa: CASSFFRTDEAFF
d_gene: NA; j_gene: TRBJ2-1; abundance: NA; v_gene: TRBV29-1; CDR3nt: TGCAGCGTTGACCCTTGGAGGGAGCAGTTCTTC; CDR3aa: CSVDPWREQFF
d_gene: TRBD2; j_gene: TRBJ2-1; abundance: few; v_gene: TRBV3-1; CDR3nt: TGTGCCAGCAGCCAAGACCTCCCCGGGACTAACCCCCACAATGAGCAGTTCTTC; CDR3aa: CASSQDLPGTNPHNEQFF
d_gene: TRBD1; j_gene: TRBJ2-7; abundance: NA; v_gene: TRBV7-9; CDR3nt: TGTGCCAGCAGCCCCGGGACAGGGGGCGAGGGCAATGAGCAGTACTTC; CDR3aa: CASSPGTGGEGNEQYF
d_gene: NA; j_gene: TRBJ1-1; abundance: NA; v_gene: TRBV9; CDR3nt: TGTGCCAGCAGCGTAGTCGCGGGGTTCGACACTGAAGCTTTCTTT; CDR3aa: CASSVVAGFDTEAFF
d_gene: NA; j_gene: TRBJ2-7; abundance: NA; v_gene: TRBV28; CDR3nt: TGTGCCAGCAGTACAGCAGGGGGGAATCCCTACGAGCAGTACTTC; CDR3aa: CASSTAGGNPYEQYF
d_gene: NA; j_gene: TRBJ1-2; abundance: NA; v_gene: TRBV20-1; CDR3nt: TGCAGTGCCAGTGACGGGTCCTATGGCTACACCTTC; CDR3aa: CSASDGSYGYTF
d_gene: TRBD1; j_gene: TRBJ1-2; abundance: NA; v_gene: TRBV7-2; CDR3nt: TGTGCCAGCAGCGCCCACGACCCCCAGGGGGCGATTGGCTATGGCTACACCTTC; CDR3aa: CASSAHDPQGAIGYGYTF
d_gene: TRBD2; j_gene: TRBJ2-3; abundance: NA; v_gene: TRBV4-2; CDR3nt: TGTGCCAGCAGCCAAGAGGTGGAGGCGGGAGGAGGTACGCAGTATTTT; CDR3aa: CASSQEVEAGGGTQYF